These 30 T cell receptor beta chains originate from one sample sequenced in a study of cytomegalovirus exposure and HLA in healthy donors. With 60 Vbeta and 13 Jbeta primers, the PCR was carried out. Using immunoSEQ multiplex PCR, the repertoire was profiled, and TCRdb retains in-frame clones only, with some absent. The sample comprises approximately 160,000 clones, about three quarters of which are singletons, and 3% to 3.5% rests with the top ten. Sequencing was performed on PBMCs. The receptors shown here come from a woman aged 45-65 years in good health and CMV-seropositive.

V gene TRBV18 combines with J gene TRBJ1-1; TRBD1 agrees at 8 bases. Trimming at V came to 5 bases and at J to 3 bases, leaving 11 bases not matched to a gene. The CDR3 has 16 residues. Germline V lookup: CDR1 KGHSH, CDR2 LQKENI. DNA of the CDR3: TGTGCCAGCTCATCCCGACAGGGGAAAGGAGACACTGAAGCTTTCTTT. Protein sequence: CASSSRQGKGDTEAFF. The complete variable domain, with remaining parts taken from reference TRBV18 and TRBJ1-1, reads NAGVMQNPRHLVRRRGQEARLRCSPMKGHSHVYWYRQLPEEGLKFMVYLQKENIIDESGMPKERFSAEFPKEGPSILRIQQVVRGDSAAYFCASSSRQGKGDTEAFFGQGTRLTVV.

The CDR3: CASSGDSQGYRGYTF. CDR3 coding DNA: TGTGCCAGCAGCGGGGACAGCCAAGGCTATAGAGGCTACACCTTC. The V gene is TRBV5-6, the J gene TRBJ1-2; 7 bases match TRBD1. CDR1 and CDR2 (germline): SGHDT, YYEEEE. The length of the CDR3 is 15 residues. V shed 4 bases and J 8 bases; nucleotides not matched to a gene: 14.

This chain joins TRBV6-1 and TRBJ1-6; D is unclear. Trimming removed 5 bases from V and 10 bases from J, with 15 bases in between. The CDR3 is 14 residues long. Per germline, CDR1 MNHNS and CDR2 SASEGT. CDR3 sequence reads: CASSKGAAHSPLHF. CDR3 nucleotide sequence: TGTGCCAGCAGTAAGGGAGCCGCGCACTCACCCCTCCACTTT.

Of note for this clone: The same CDR3 also results from other DNA sequences found in this sample. This chain joins TRBV19 and TRBJ1-4, with D possibly matching TRBD1 (6 bases). The germline V gene has CDR1 LNHDA and CDR2 SQIVND (reference sequence). Trimming took 2 bases from V and 0 from J, leaving 10 bases between them. The CDR3 sequence is 16 residues long. The CDR3 coding sequence is TGTGCCAGTAGTATAAGGGGGAGAGCAACTAATGAAAAACTGTTTTTT. This translates into CASSIRGRATNEKLFF.

The chain links TRBV6-5 to TRBJ2-5; 8 nucleotides line up with TRBD2. The end of the DNA fits TRBJ2-7 better, so the J call may be wrong. CDR1 MNHEY and CDR2 SVGAGI come from the germline V gene. This CDR3 is 14 amino acids long. The CDR3 DNA reads as TGTGCCAGCAGTTACAGAGGACTAGCCCACGAGCAGTACTTC. Amino acid sequence: CASSYRGLAHEQYF.

This clone has just one count. J is TRBJ1-1 and V is TRBV5-4; 10 nucleotides line up with TRBD1. This CDR3 has 13 residues. V was pared by 5 bases and J by 11 bases, with 9 bases of the junction left unmatched. CDR1 and CDR2 (germline): SGHNT, YYREEE (reference sequence). The CDR3 coding sequence is TGTGCCAGCAGGAGGGACAGGGGAATTGGGGCTTTCTTT. Encoded protein: CASRRDRGIGAFF.

The chain joins TRBV5-6 to TRBJ2-5, with TRBD2 matching over 8 bases. With 3 bases clipped from V and 5 bases from J, the junction kept 6 bases outside the gene matches. The CDR3 covers 14 residues. Germline V gene sequence: CDR1 SGHDT, CDR2 YYEEEE. The CDR3 loop reads CASSSGGSAETQYF. The CDR3 bases are TGTGCCAGCAGCTCGGGAGGGTCGGCGGAGACCCAGTACTTC.

The chain combines TRBV30 with TRBJ2-7; 12 bases agree with TRBD1. This CDR3 spans 11 amino acids. Losses at the gene ends were 8 bases for V and 12 bases for J; bases not matched to a gene: 8. The germline gives CDR1 GTSNPN, CDR2 SVGIG (reference sequence). DNA of the CDR3: TGTGCCGAGGGACAGGGGGCTATTTTGTACTTC. Encoded protein: CAEGQGAILYF.

The rearrangement uses TRBV18 and TRBJ1-1; D not certain. Trimming removed 2 bases from V and 4 bases from J, with 14 bases in between. The CDR3 covers 15 residues. The germline V gene has CDR1 KGHSH and CDR2 LQKENI. The CDR3 sequence is CASSPSVAGLTEAFF. The CDR3 bases are TGTGCCAGCTCACCATCGGTGGCAGGCCTCACTGAAGCTTTCTTT.

The chain has TRBV4-1 and TRBJ2-7; the D gene is possibly TRBD2 (5 bases). The CDR3 is 17 residues long. V was pared by 6 bases and J by 0 bases, with 21 bases between. Per germline, CDR1 MGHRA and CDR2 YSYEKL. The CDR3 DNA follows: TGCGCCAGCAGACCCCTCTATTCAGCGGTAAGCTCCTACGAGCAGTACTTC. Its translation is CASRPLYSAVSSYEQYF.

The chain carries TRBV28 and TRBJ1-6; 8 bases align to TRBD1. From germline, CDR1 is MDHEN and CDR2 SYDVKM. This CDR3 spans 14 amino acids. V shed 5 bases, J shed 10 bases, and the junction held 7 bases outside the gene matches. CDR3: CASSPGQGQSPLHF. In nucleotides, the CDR3 is TGTGCCAGCAGTCCTGGACAGGGTCAATCACCCCTCCACTTT.

The V and J genes are TRBV7-6 and TRBJ1-3; no clear D. This CDR3 is built from 17 residues. The V end lost 3 bases, the J end lost 4 bases, and 19 bases lay between the germline ends. In germline, CDR1 is SGHVS, CDR2 FNYEAQ. DNA for the CDR3: TGTGCCAGCAGCTTCTTTGAGGGTGCGTTTACCGGAAACACCATATATTTT. Translating gives CASSFFEGAFTGNTIYF.

This clone was seen a few times. This chain joins TRBV5-1 and TRBJ2-5, with 8 bases lining up with TRBD1. Germline assignment: CDR1 SGHRS and CDR2 YFSETQ. This CDR3 has 13 residues. V was clipped by 5 bases and J by 11 bases; unmatched bases: 11. Here the CDR3 reads CASSFGTGNGQYF. The CDR3 DNA is TGCGCCAGCAGTTTCGGGACAGGCAACGGTCAGTACTTC.

This clone was detected a few times. CDR3 bases: TGTGCCTGGAGTCCGGGGACAGGGAGGAACACTGAAGCTTTCTTT. This translates into CAWSPGTGRNTEAFF. The rearrangement joins TRBV30 to TRBJ1-1; TRBD1 matches 9 bases. J lost 1 base, V lost 2 bases, and 5 bases had no gene match. Germline values: CDR1 GTSNPN, CDR2 SVGIG (reference sequence). This CDR3 comprises 15 residues.

This chain joins TRBV7-2 and TRBJ2-7; possibly TRBD1 for D (6 bases). Deletions cut 5 bases from V and 1 base from J, with 12 bases between. CDR1 is SGHTA and CDR2 is FQGNSA in the germline V gene. CDR3 length: 14 amino acids. This chain's CDR3 is CASSRLGTSYEQYF. The CDR3 nucleotides are TGTGCCAGCAGCCGCCTTGGGACATCCTACGAGCAGTACTTC. The full variable domain, rest sourced from reference TRBV7-2 and TRBJ2-7, is GAGVSQSPSNKVTEKGKDVELRCDPISGHTALYWYRQSLGQGLEFLIYFQGNSAPDKSGLPSDRFSAERTGGSVSTLTIQRTQQEDSAVYLCASSRLGTSYEQYFGPGTRLTVT.

The chain joins TRBV5-4 to TRBJ1-1; 7 bases are a match to TRBD1. This CDR3 comprises 16 residues. The V gene end was trimmed by 4 bases and the J gene end by 2 bases; junction bases not matched to a gene: 11. Germline CDR1 SGHNT, CDR2 YYREEE (reference sequence). The CDR3: CASSPFTTGPNTEAFF. The CDR3 DNA reads as TGTGCCAGCAGCCCGTTCACGACAGGGCCTAACACTGAAGCTTTCTTT.

J is TRBJ2-1 and V is TRBV27, with TRBD2 identical over 7 bases. Looked up from germline, CDR1 is MNHEY and CDR2 is SMNVEV (reference sequence). J was trimmed by 12 bases and V by 7 bases; bases with no gene match: 12. The CDR3 length is 13 residues. As DNA, the CDR3 is TGTGCCAGCACCACCTCGCTAGCGGTAGGGCAGTTCTTC. This gives the protein CASTTSLAVGQFF.

The chain joins TRBV6-5 to TRBJ2-1; D gene uncertain. CDR1 and CDR2 (germline): MNHEY, SVGAGI. V gave up 0 bases and J gave up 5 bases, with 8 bases separating them. This CDR3 comprises 14 residues. The CDR3, as DNA: TGTGCCAGCAGTTACTCATCCCTAGACAATGAGCAGTTCTTC. This gives the protein CASSYSSLDNEQFF.

The J gene is TRBJ1-4, the V gene TRBV6-1, with D possibly TRBD1 on 5 matching bases. V was clipped by 6 bases and J by 8 bases, with 16 bases between them. The germline V gene has CDR1 MNHNS and CDR2 SASEGT. The CDR3 contains 14 residues. CDR3 in amino acids: CASRPTGLEEKLFF. The CDR3 region has the DNA TGTGCCAGCAGACCAACAGGCCTTGAGGAAAAACTGTTTTTT.

The rearrangement joins TRBV7-3 to TRBJ1-1; the D is unclear. The CDR3 has 15 residues. V lost 0 bases and J lost 1, with 9 bases in between. Per germline, CDR1 SGHTA and CDR2 FQGTGA. The CDR3 spells CASSLTLPGNTEAFF. CDR3 DNA sequence: TGTGCCAGCAGCTTAACGTTGCCGGGGAACACTGAAGCTTTCTTT.

The CDR3 sequence: CASSKERASATNTGELFF. The CDR3 DNA is TGTGCCAGCAGCAAAGAAAGGGCTAGCGCTACGAACACCGGGGAGCTGTTTTTT. The chain is built from TRBV21-1 and TRBJ2-2; the table's D call TRBD2 went unverified against the DNA. TRBV21-1 is a documented pseudogene. This CDR3 comprises 18 residues.

The CDR3 reads CASSEGGTSGETQYF. CDR3 sequence (DNA): TGTGCCAGCAGTGAGGGGGGGACCTCAGGAGAGACCCAGTACTTC. The chain combines TRBV6-1 with TRBJ2-5; 7 nucleotides align to TRBD2. CDR1 and CDR2 (germline): MNHNS, SASEGT. The CDR3 loop spans 15 amino acids. Germline trimming cut 3 bases from V and 4 bases from J; bases unmatched to any gene: 8.

The rearrangement uses TRBV2 and TRBJ1-5; D remains ambiguous. This CDR3 region has 14 residues. The V gene lost 6 bases and the J gene lost 2 bases, with 11 bases spanning the gap. Germline CDR1 reads SNHLY; CDR2 reads FYNNEI. The CDR3 sequence: CASSPGFRNQPQHF. The CDR3 DNA is TGTGCCAGCAGCCCCGGGTTCCGCAATCAGCCCCAGCATTTT.

V and J are TRBV6-6 and TRBJ2-7; TRBD1 matches 9 bases. V lost 5 bases, J lost 3 bases, and 8 bases stayed unmatched. Germline V lookup: CDR1 MNHNY, CDR2 SVGAGI (reference sequence). The CDR3 is made up of 15 amino acids. The CDR3 loop is CASSPPGQGNYEQYF. In DNA, the CDR3 is TGTGCCAGCAGTCCACCGGGACAGGGCAACTACGAGCAGTACTTC.

Points on this clone: A junction end diverges from the germline sequence, so it may reflect a read error. Other DNA variants within this sample encode the same CDR3. V is TRBV29-1 and J is TRBJ2-3; D remains ambiguous. This CDR3 has 11 amino acids. The germline gives CDR1 SQVTM, CDR2 ANQGSEA. CDR3 sequence reads: CSADVPTTQYF. The CDR3 nucleotides are TGCAGCGCCGATGTCCCTACTACGCAGTACTTT.

V gene TRBV28 combines with J gene TRBJ1-2; D is ambiguous. CDR3 length: 12 residues. CDR1 and CDR2 from the germline V gene are MDHEN and SYDVKM. V dropped 6 bases and J dropped 9 bases, with 14 bases sitting between them. CDR3 nucleotides: TGTGCCAGCAGCCTGGACTCTAGGAGCTACACCTTC. It yields the protein CASSLDSRSYTF.

The gene calls are TRBV7-9 and TRBJ2-1; 7 nucleotides line up with TRBD2. The V segment lost 4 bases and the J segment 9 bases; nucleotides outside the gene matches: 12. Germline V gives CDR1 SEHNR, CDR2 FQNEAQ (reference sequence). The CDR3 contains 15 residues. Here the CDR3 DNA reads TGTGCCAGCAGCTGGGGGAGGGACGGGAATCCTGAGCAGTTCTTC. It is translated as CASSWGRDGNPEQFF.

J is TRBJ1-3 and V is TRBV6-5; no reliable D call. The CDR3 covers 16 residues. The V end lost 0 bases, the J end lost 4 bases, and 13 bases lay between the germline ends. From germline, CDR1 is MNHEY and CDR2 SVGAGI. The CDR3: CASSYSEGLWGNTIYF. DNA of the CDR3: TGTGCCAGCAGTTACTCGGAGGGTCTGTGGGGAAACACCATATATTTT.

The chain recombines TRBV30 with TRBJ1-4; D gene uncertain. V was clipped by 1 base and J by 10 bases, with 19 bases between them. The CDR3 loop spans 15 amino acids. CDR1 GTSNPN and CDR2 SVGIG come from the germline V gene (reference sequence). Here the CDR3 reads CAWSGVLMASGKLFF. CDR3 DNA: TGTGCCTGGAGTGGGGTCCTAATGGCCTCGGGAAAACTGTTTTTT.

The chain joins TRBV7-9 to TRBJ2-5; weak D call: TRBD2 (6 bases). From germline, CDR1 is SEHNR and CDR2 FQNEAQ (reference sequence). V was clipped by 3 bases and J by 5 bases, with 10 bases between them. CDR3 length: 13 amino acids. The CDR3: CASSLEGVETQYF. The CDR3 DNA reads as TGTGCCAGCAGCTTGGAGGGAGTGGAGACCCAGTACTTC.